A selection of T cell receptor beta chains follows, all from one sample in a study of early T cells in non-severe SARS-CoV-2 infection. TCRdb fed the 5' RACE reads into MiXCR, producing one record per CDR3 protein. This sample yields tens of thousands of distinct CDR3 sequences, of which roughly a tenth are seen a single time; 5.5% to 7% belongs to the top ten. The material sequenced was whole blood. The receptors originated from an adult who was a healthcare worker with PCR-confirmed SARS-CoV-2 infection or an uninfected control (not recorded which). The CDR3 runs from the conserved cysteine through the conserved F or W. The D gene is left open where the match is weak. Size is omitted from some rows. Given values are once, few, many or a class for expanded clones.

clone_size	v_call	j_call	d_call	cdr3_nt	cdr3_aa
.	TRBV27	TRBJ1-2	.	TGTGCCAGCAGTTTATCACCCAGGGGAAACTATGGCTACACCTTC	CASSLSPRGNYGYTF
.	TRBV7-6	TRBJ2-5	.	TGTGCCAGCAGCTTAGACCAGGGGAACGTAGAGACCCAGTACTTC	CASSLDQGNVETQYF
.	TRBV20-1	TRBJ2-1	.	TGCAGTGCTAGAGGCGATGAGCAGTTCTTC	CSARGDEQFF
many	TRBV28	TRBJ1-1	.	TGTGCCAGCACCCCCGGGACATCAACTGAAGCTTTCTTT	CASTPGTSTEAFF
few	TRBV6-5	TRBJ2-7	.	TGTGCCAGCACGGGAGACTCCTACGAGCAGTACTTC	CASTGDSYEQYF
.	TRBV30	TRBJ2-1	.	TGTGCCTGGAGTGCGCCCGACAGGTTAAATGAGCAGTTCTTC	CAWSAPDRLNEQFF
.	TRBV4-1	TRBJ2-5	TRBD1	TGCGCCAGCGGGACAGGGGAGGTGAGAGAGACCCAGTACTTC	CASGTGEVRETQYF
few	TRBV28	TRBJ2-7	.	TGTGCCAGCAGTTCCCCCGGACAGACCTACGAGCAGTACTTC	CASSSPGQTYEQYF
.	TRBV6-5	TRBJ2-7	TRBD2	TGTGCCAGCAGACCCGGGACTACCAACGAGCAGTACTTC	CASRPGTTNEQYF
.	TRBV5-4	TRBJ2-3	TRBD2	TGTGCCAGCGGTCCTGGGGGACTAGCGGGGTTCGGGGATACGCAGTATTTT	CASGPGGLAGFGDTQYF
.	TRBV11-2	TRBJ2-1	.	TGTGCCAGCAGCTTAGAGGGACCTTACTCAAATGAGCAGTTCTTC	CASSLEGPYSNEQFF
.	TRBV7-9	TRBJ2-5	TRBD1	TGTGCCAGCAGCGTCCGGATAGGACAGGGGAAAGAGACCCAGTACTTC	CASSVRIGQGKETQYF
many	TRBV25-1	TRBJ1-2	TRBD1	TGTGCCAGCAGTGAATCCCAGAAGGGGGCGAGTGGCTACACCTTC	CASSESQKGASGYTF
few	TRBV29-1	TRBJ2-3	.	TGCAGCGTTCTTCCCTTGGGGCTCAAGGCAGATACGCAGTATTTT	CSVLPLGLKADTQYF
many	TRBV18	TRBJ2-7	TRBD2	TGTGCCAGCTCACCGAGGGGACTAGCGGCCCCCTACGAGCAGTACTTC	CASSPRGLAAPYEQYF
.	TRBV27	TRBJ2-7	.	TGTGCCAGCAGTGGACTAGCAGGGGGCGAGCAGTACTTC	CASSGLAGGEQYF
.	TRBV12-2	TRBJ1-5	.	TGTGCAAGTCGCTTAGCCTCAGGACAGCCCCAGCATTTT	CASRLASGQPQHF
.	TRBV7-6	TRBJ2-7	.	TGTGCCAGCAGCTCCAGCGGGTCCACCTACGAGCAGTACTTC	CASSSSGSTYEQYF
.	TRBV5-1	TRBJ1-4	.	TGCGCCAGCAGCTTGTCCGGGGGCAATAATGAAAAACTGTTTTTT	CASSLSGGNNEKLFF
few	TRBV15	TRBJ2-1	.	TGTGCCACCAGCACTCTAACCAGGAATGAGCAGTTCTTC	CATSTLTRNEQFF
few	TRBV7-6	TRBJ2-7	.	TGTGCCAGCAGCCCAATGATCTCCTACGAGCAGTACTTC	CASSPMISYEQYF
.	TRBV29-1	TRBJ1-1	.	TGCAGCGTTGAAGATCGAGGTAACACTGAAGCTTTCTTT	CSVEDRGNTEAFF
.	TRBV28	TRBJ1-1	.	TGTGCCAGCAGTTCCGAACCCCCGTTCGGCACTGAAGCTTTCTTT	CASSSEPPFGTEAFF
.	TRBV21-1	TRBJ1-5	.	TGTGCCAGCAGCAGGGGAGCGGCGATCAAAATATGGCCCCAGCATTTT	CASSRGAAIKIWPQHF
many	TRBV7-6	TRBJ2-1	.	TGTGCCAGCAGCTTAGGGCTAGCCCGAGGGTACAATGAGCAGTTCTTC	CASSLGLARGYNEQFF
many	TRBV7-8	TRBJ1-2	.	TGTGCCAGCAGCTTAGAGGGCGCCCAGGATGGCTACACCTTC	CASSLEGAQDGYTF
.	TRBV4-3	TRBJ2-3	.	TGCGCCAGCAGCCAAGATTTGCAGGGGACAGATACGCAGTATTTT	CASSQDLQGTDTQYF
many	TRBV12-3/TRBV12-4	TRBJ1-5	.	TGTGCCAGCAGTTTATCTCACAATCAGCCCCAGCATTTT	CASSLSHNQPQHF
.	TRBV3-1	TRBJ2-3	.	TGTGCCAGCAGCCAAGAAGGGGCTAGCACAGATACGCAGTATTTT	CASSQEGASTDTQYF
few	TRBV3-1	TRBJ2-5	.	TGTGCCAGCAGCTTGCGACTCGACCTCCAAGAGACCCAGTACTTC	CASSLRLDLQETQYF
many	TRBV27	TRBJ2-7	.	TGTGCCAGCAGTTTCGCCGGGAGCAACTACGAGCAGTACTTC	CASSFAGSNYEQYF
.	TRBV7-2	TRBJ2-3	.	TGTGCCAGCAGCTCGGACGGGAACACAGATACGCAGTATTTT	CASSSDGNTDTQYF
few	TRBV6-2/TRBV6-3	TRBJ2-3	TRBD2	TGTGCCAGCAGTCCCGGACTAGCGGGAATCACAGATACGCAGTATTTT	CASSPGLAGITDTQYF
.	TRBV21-1	TRBJ2-4	.	TGTGCCAGCAGCAAAGTCAAGGGGACGGCCAAAAACATTCAGTACTTC	CASSKVKGTAKNIQYF
many	TRBV4-2	TRBJ1-5	.	TGTGCCAGCAGCCAAGAGACGAACAATCAGCCCCAGCATTTT	CASSQETNNQPQHF
.	TRBV7-2	TRBJ1-5	.	TGTGCCAGCAGCTTAGTGGGACAGCCCCAGCATTTT	CASSLVGQPQHF
.	TRBV7-9	TRBJ2-7	.	TGTGCCAGCAGCTTACTCCGGAGCTACGAGCAGTACTTC	CASSLLRSYEQYF
many	TRBV4-1	TRBJ2-6	.	TGCGCCAGCAGCCAAGGCCCTAGAATGATTTCTGGGGCCAACGTCCTGACTTTC	CASSQGPRMISGANVLTF
few	TRBV5-6	TRBJ2-5	.	TGTGCCAGCAGCTTCGGGACATTCCAAGAGACCCAGTACTTC	CASSFGTFQETQYF
.	TRBV20-1	TRBJ2-1	.	TGCAGTGCTAGACCCCGGGGCCCCGAGTTCTTC	CSARPRGPEFF
many	TRBV13	TRBJ2-3	.	TGTGCCAGCAGCTTATCGGGTGGGAATGCCTACACAGATACGCAGTATTTT	CASSLSGGNAYTDTQYF
many	TRBV7-8	TRBJ2-1	TRBD2	TGTGCCAGCAGCTGGCGGGGGACTAGCTCCTACAATGAGCAGTTCTTC	CASSWRGTSSYNEQFF
many	TRBV20-1	TRBJ2-5	TRBD1	TGCAGTGCTAGGACATATACAGGGGACCAAGAGACCCAGTACTTC	CSARTYTGDQETQYF
many	TRBV12-3/TRBV12-4	TRBJ1-1	TRBD1	TGTGCCAGCAGTCCGTGGACAGGGGCGAACACTGAAGCTTTCTTT	CASSPWTGANTEAFF
.	TRBV4-3	TRBJ2-3	.	TGCGCCAGCAGCCCTTCTAGTTACTTTGCAGATACGCAGTATTTT	CASSPSSYFADTQYF
few	TRBV7-9	TRBJ1-5	.	TGTGCCAGCAGCTTAGGACAGGATCATCAGCCCCAGCATTTT	CASSLGQDHQPQHF
.	TRBV19	TRBJ2-2	.	TGTGCCAGTAGTATTAGCCCTTACATGACCGGGGAGCTGTTTTTT	CASSISPYMTGELFF
.	TRBV6-2/TRBV6-3	TRBJ2-2	TRBD2	TGTGCCAGCAGTTACAGGGCTAGCGGGAGCTCCGGGGAGCTGTTTTTT	CASSYRASGSSGELFF
many	TRBV2	TRBJ2-3	.	TGTGCCAGCAGTGAAGCGCTTCGGGGAGATACGCAGTATTTT	CASSEALRGDTQYF
.	TRBV20-1	TRBJ2-7	.	TGCAGTGCTAGAGGCGACAGGTTTGGACCCTACGAGCAGTACTTC	CSARGDRFGPYEQYF
few	TRBV18	TRBJ1-5	TRBD1	TGTGCCAGCTCACCTGGGACAGGTAATAGCAATCAGCCCCAGCATTTT	CASSPGTGNSNQPQHF
few	TRBV4-1	TRBJ2-3	TRBD2	TGCGCCAGCAGCCAAGGTCCCCAGAGCGGGAGCGGCAATACGCAGTATTTT	CASSQGPQSGSGNTQYF
.	TRBV27	TRBJ1-1	TRBD1	TGTGCCAGCAGTTTGGGACAGAGAACTGAAGCTTTCTTT	CASSLGQRTEAFF
.	TRBV7-7	TRBJ1-1	.	TGTGCCAGCAGCGAGACAGCGAACACTGAAGCTTTCTTT	CASSETANTEAFF
few	TRBV6-5	TRBJ2-2	.	TGTGCCAGCAGATCCATTGGGGAGCTGTTTTTT	CASRSIGELFF
many	TRBV2	TRBJ2-1	TRBD2	TGTGCCAGCAGTGAAAATTCCGGACTAGCGGGCAATGAGCAGTTCTTC	CASSENSGLAGNEQFF
.	TRBV19	TRBJ2-7	.	TGTGCCAGTAGTATAGAAGCGAGAAACTACGAGCAGTACTTC	CASSIEARNYEQYF
.	TRBV19	TRBJ1-2	.	TGTGCCAGTAGCACACAGGCGGGCAGTTCCTTATCTGGCTACACCTTC	CASSTQAGSSLSGYTF
few	TRBV4-1	TRBJ2-2	.	TGCGCCAGCAGCCAATCAGGGACCTTTACCGGGGAGCTGTTTTTT	CASSQSGTFTGELFF